This T cell receptor beta chain was recorded in a study of blood T cells in healthy people across ages. Sample-barcoded 5' priming and a J-beta primer mix drove a second PCR of roughly 7 to 11 cycles. A template-switch adaptor that had 12 random nucleotides put a tag on each cDNA molecule. MiXCR, run by TCRdb on the 5' RACE reads, gives a single entry per CDR3 protein. The table includes about 580,000 distinct CDR3 sequences, 45% to 55% detected once. Per the germline V gene, CDR1 is SQVTM and CDR2 is ANQGSEA. This CDR3 comprises 11 residues. The receptor comes from a man older than 75 in good health. The chain has TRBV29-1 and TRBJ1-5; D is ambiguous. Sample: blood. CDR3 sequence reads: CPANGNQPQHF. CDR3 sequence (DNA): TGCCCCGCTAACGGTAATCAGCCCCAGCATTTT.